This paragraph reports one T cell receptor beta chain. V lost 3 bases to trimming and J lost 3 bases, with 17 bases between them. CDR3 length: 15 amino acids. CDR1 and CDR2 from the germline V gene are DFQATT and SNEGSKA (reference sequence). This sample was included in a study of CXCR3 chemokines and chemotherapy response in bladder cancer. In TCRdb, the PCR reads were re-called with MiXCR into one record per CDR3 protein. The data contain over 2,000 distinct CDR3 sequences, 16% of them singletons. The sequence was collected from a human donor with bladder cancer that responded to neoadjuvant chemotherapy. This chain connects TRBV20-1 to TRBJ1-1; D gene unclear. This sample was taken from a patient whose treatment included neoadjuvant chemotherapy. The CDR3 is CSASLFARAYTEAFF. CDR3 bases: TGCAGTGCTAGCCTTTTCGCCCGGGCCTACACTGAAGCTTTCTTT.